This T cell receptor beta chain is from a study of technical replicates of blood from a few donors. TCRdb's copy holds only in-frame clones and misses some; the assay was immunoSEQ multiplex PCR. The table includes about 70,000 clones, around 90% detected once. This clone was recorded once. Looked up from germline, CDR1 is MGHRA and CDR2 is YSYEKL. The CDR3 is 13 residues long. The V gene lost 5 bases and the J gene lost 4 bases, with 11 bases spanning the gap. The chain uses TRBV4-1 and TRBJ1-2, with D possibly matching TRBD1 (5 bases). The sample consisted of T cells isolated from PBMCs. This TCR came from a human donor in good health. CDR3 in amino acids: CASSSDSRYGYTF. CDR3 sequence (DNA): TGCGCCAGCAGCTCCGACAGTCGCTATGGCTACACCTTC.